The 6 T cell receptor beta chains in this list originate from one sample, sequenced in a study of cytomegalovirus exposure and HLA in healthy donors. The primer mix had 60 Vbeta and 13 Jbeta primers. TCRdb keeps only in-frame clones here, not all; method: immunoSEQ multiplex PCR. The top ten clones hold under 2.5% of a sample with about 72,000 clones, roughly 82% of them seen once. The sample comprised PBMCs. The source of these receptors is a man younger than 35 in good health and CMV-seronegative.

The rearrangement links TRBV21-1 to TRBJ1-6; TRBD1 is the table's D call and was not checked against the DNA. TRBV21-1 is recorded as a pseudogene. The length of the CDR3 is 18 residues. CDR3: CASSNLGQAPSYNSPLHF. The CDR3 coding sequence is TGTGCCAGCAGCAACTTAGGACAGGCCCCATCCTATAATTCACCCCTCCACTTT.

This chain joins TRBV6-5 and TRBJ1-2; the match to TRBD1 covers 11 bases. The V gene's germline CDR1 is MNHEY and CDR2 SVGAGI. Trimming cost V 2 bases and J 6 bases; bases outside gene matches: 5. The CDR3 consists of 15 residues. In DNA form, the CDR3 reads TGTGCCAGCAGTTACAGCAGGACAGGGGGCAATGGCTACACCTTC. Translating it yields CASSYSRTGGNGYTF.

The chain recombines TRBV30 with TRBJ2-5, with TRBD1 identical over 10 bases. V was pared by 0 bases and J by 5 bases, with 6 bases of the junction left unmatched. There are 15 residues in the CDR3. CDR1 is GTSNPN and CDR2 is SVGIG in the germline V gene (reference sequence). The CDR3 spells CAWSVRTGGGETQYF. The CDR3 bases are TGTGCCTGGAGTGTGAGGACAGGGGGGGGCGAGACCCAGTACTTC.

J is TRBJ2-1 and V is TRBV7-9; 7 bases match TRBD2. Germline trimming cut 6 bases from V and 7 bases from J; bases unmatched to any gene: 6. Germline V lookup: CDR1 SEHNR, CDR2 FQNEAQ (reference sequence). The CDR3 spans 13 residues. CDR3 nucleotides: TGTGCCAGCAGTCCGACTAGCAGTAATGAGCAGTTCTTC. Translated: CASSPTSSNEQFF.

The chain couples TRBV20-1 to TRBJ1-1; D is unclear. The CDR3 totals 11 residues. Germline assignment: CDR1 DFQATT and CDR2 SNEGSKA (reference sequence). V was cut by 1 base and J by 11 bases, with 11 bases left in between. CDR3 in DNA: TGCAGTGCTAGAGGAGGGTTGCACGCTTTCTTT. It codes for CSARGGLHAFF.

The chain has TRBV28 and TRBJ2-1; 7 nucleotides align to TRBD1. V lost 4 bases, J lost 4 bases, and 4 bases stayed unmatched. This CDR3 comprises 14 residues. Germline CDR1 and CDR2: MDHEN and SYDVKM. This CDR3 is CASSSGQVYNEQFF. CDR3 in DNA: TGTGCCAGCAGTTCTGGACAGGTATACAATGAGCAGTTCTTC.